Below, one T cell receptor (beta chain) is given with its context. What it recognizes is unknown. The CDR3 consists of 15 residues. Germline loops: CDR1 SGHDT, CDR2 YYEEEE. The V end was cut by 2 bases, the J end by 0 bases, with 12 bases between. This specimen comes from a study of T cell responses to AZD1222 COVID-19 vaccine. Study-wide results and caveats: All repertoire sampling was performed exclusively after the peak T cell response.

Assay used: immunoSEQ multiplex PCR; TCRdb lists only in-frame clones, some missing. The sample consists of around 100,000 clones, roughly 89% of them appearing once. The genes are TRBV5-6 and TRBJ2-7; TRBD2 is a possible D gene (6 bases). Material: peripheral blood, obtained on day 0 of AZD1222 vaccination. This receptor was identified in an adult in good health. The CDR3 DNA is TGTGCCAGCAGCTTACGGACTACCCTCTCCTACGAGCAGTACTTC. Encoded protein: CASSLRTTLSYEQYF.